This T cell receptor (beta chain) was retrieved from a study of T cells after yellow fever vaccination. Broader study findings: The secondary T-cell response peaked on day 5, not day 15, but was weaker. Although most clonotypes did not, a small share appeared in both CD4 and CD8 compartments.

The CDR3 runs to 14 residues. Losses at the gene ends were 4 bases for V and 6 bases for J; bases not matched to a gene: 6. Germline CDR1 and CDR2: WSHSY and SAAADI. TCRdb redid the calling of the 5' RACE reads with MiXCR, one entry per CDR3 protein. The sample lists under 600,000 distinct CDR3 sequences; roughly 13% were seen once. This clonotype showed up just a few times. Its antigen is unidentified. The sequencing here drew on PBMCs, taken on the day of the yellow fever booster vaccination. The receptor comes from a man aged 25 to 40 who received the YFV17D yellow fever vaccine. This chain links TRBV10-2 with TRBJ2-7; TRBD1 aligns across 10 bases. CDR3 nucleotides: TGCGCCAGCAGTGGACCGACAGGGGGCCGCGAGCAGTACTTC. Its protein product is CASSGPTGGREQYF.